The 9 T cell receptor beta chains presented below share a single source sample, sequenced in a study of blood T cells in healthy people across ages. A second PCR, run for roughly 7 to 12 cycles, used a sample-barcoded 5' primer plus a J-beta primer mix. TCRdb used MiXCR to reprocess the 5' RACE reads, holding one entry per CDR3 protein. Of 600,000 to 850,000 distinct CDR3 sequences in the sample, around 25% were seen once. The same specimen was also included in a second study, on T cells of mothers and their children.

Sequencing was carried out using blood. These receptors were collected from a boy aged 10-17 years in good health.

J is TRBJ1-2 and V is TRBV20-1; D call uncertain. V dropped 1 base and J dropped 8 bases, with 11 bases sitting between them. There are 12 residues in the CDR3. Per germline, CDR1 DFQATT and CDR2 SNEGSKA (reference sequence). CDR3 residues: CSARAGLFGYTF. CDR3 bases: TGCAGTGCTAGAGCTGGGCTCTTCGGCTACACCTTC.

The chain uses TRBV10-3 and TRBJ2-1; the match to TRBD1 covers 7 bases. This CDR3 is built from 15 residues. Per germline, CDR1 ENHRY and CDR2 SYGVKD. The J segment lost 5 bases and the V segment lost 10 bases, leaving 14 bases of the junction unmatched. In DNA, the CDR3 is TGTGCCACCATGGCCTCGAAAGGGGGCCACAATGAGCAGTTCTTC. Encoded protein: CATMASKGGHNEQFF.

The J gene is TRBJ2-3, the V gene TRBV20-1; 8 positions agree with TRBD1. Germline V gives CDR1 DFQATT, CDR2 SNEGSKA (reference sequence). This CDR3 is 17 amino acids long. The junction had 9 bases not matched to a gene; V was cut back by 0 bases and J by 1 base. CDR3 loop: CSARDAMPGQGTDTQYF. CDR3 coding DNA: TGCAGTGCTAGAGACGCAATGCCGGGACAGGGCACAGATACGCAGTATTTT.

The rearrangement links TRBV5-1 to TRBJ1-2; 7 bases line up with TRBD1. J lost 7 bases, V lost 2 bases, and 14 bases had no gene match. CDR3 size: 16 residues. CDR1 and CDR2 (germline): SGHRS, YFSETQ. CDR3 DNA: TGCGCCAGCAGCTTTTATCAGTCGGGACAGTCGGCTGGCTACACCTTC. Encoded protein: CASSFYQSGQSAGYTF. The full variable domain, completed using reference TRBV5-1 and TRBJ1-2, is KAGVTQTPRYLIKTRGQQVTLSCSPISGHRSVSWYQQTPGQGLQFLFEYFSETQRNKGNFPGRFSGRQFSNSRSEMNVSTLELGDSALYLCASSFYQSGQSAGYTFGSGTRLTVV.

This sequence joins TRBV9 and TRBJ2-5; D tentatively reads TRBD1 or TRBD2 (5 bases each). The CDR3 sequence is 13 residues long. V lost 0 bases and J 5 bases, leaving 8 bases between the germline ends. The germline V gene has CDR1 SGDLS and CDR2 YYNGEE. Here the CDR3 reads CASSVGGAETQYF. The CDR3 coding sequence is TGTGCCAGCAGCGTAGGAGGGGCGGAGACCCAGTACTTC.

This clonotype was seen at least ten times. The CDR3 protein is CASSFLGLAVDRVDNEQFF. The CDR3 region has the DNA TGCGCCAGCAGCTTTTTAGGACTAGCGGTCGACAGGGTGGACAATGAGCAGTTCTTC. The chain employs TRBV5-1 and TRBJ2-5, with 10 bases that match TRBD2. The DNA matches TRBJ2-1 better at its end, which makes the J call doubtful. Germline V lookup: CDR1 SGHRS, CDR2 YFSETQ. CDR3 length equals 19 residues.

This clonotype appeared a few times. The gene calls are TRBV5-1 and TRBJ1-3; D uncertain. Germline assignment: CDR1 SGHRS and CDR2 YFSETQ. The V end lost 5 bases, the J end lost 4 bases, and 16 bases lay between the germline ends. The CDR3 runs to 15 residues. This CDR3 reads CASRGGGPAGNTIYF. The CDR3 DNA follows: TGCGCCAGCAGGGGCGGAGGCCCTGCGGGAAACACCATATATTTT.

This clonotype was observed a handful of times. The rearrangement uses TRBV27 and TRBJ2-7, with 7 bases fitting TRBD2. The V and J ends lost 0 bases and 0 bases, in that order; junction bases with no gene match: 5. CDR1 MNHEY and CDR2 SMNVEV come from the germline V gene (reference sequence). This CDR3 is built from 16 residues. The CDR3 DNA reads TGTGCCAGCAGTTTATCCCTAGCGGAAATCTCCTACGAGCAGTACTTC. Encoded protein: CASSLSLAEISYEQYF.

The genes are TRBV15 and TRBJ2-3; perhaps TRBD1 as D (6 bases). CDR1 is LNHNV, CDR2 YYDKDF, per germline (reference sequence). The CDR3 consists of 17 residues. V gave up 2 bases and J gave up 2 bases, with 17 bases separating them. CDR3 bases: TGTGCCACCAGCAGACGGACAGACAGGCTCTTCACAGATACGCAGTATTTT. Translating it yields CATSRRTDRLFTDTQYF.